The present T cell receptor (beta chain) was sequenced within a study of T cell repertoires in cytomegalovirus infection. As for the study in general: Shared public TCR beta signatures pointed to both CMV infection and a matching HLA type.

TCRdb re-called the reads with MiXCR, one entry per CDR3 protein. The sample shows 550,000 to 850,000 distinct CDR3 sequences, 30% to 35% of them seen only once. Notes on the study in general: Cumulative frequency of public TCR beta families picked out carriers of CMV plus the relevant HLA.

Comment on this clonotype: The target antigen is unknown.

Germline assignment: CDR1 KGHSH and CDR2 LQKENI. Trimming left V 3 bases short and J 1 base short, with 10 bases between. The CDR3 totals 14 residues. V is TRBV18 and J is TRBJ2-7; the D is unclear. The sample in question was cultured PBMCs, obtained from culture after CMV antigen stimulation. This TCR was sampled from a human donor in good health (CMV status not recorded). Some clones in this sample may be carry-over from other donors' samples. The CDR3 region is CASSPEDASYEQYF. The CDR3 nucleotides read TGTGCCAGCTCACCCGAGGACGCGTCCTACGAGCAGTACTTC.